This TCR beta chain was found in a study of identical twins. Study-level points and caveats: It was out-of-frame TCR alpha sharing in monozygotic twins that models underestimated. Out-of-frame alpha sequences common to twins exhibited a surplus of low generation probability. Donors were not followed over many years; analysis was cross-sectional.

MiXCR was run by TCRdb on the 5' RACE reads, yielding one entry per CDR3 protein. The data hold hundreds of thousands of distinct CDR3 sequences, with about 8.1% observed a single time. This CDR3 contains 15 residues. The junction had 7 bases not matched to a gene; V was cut back by 6 bases and J by 6 bases. The germline CDR1 and CDR2 sequences are MDHEN and SYDVKM. At least ten counts were recorded for this clonotype. Its antigen is as yet unknown. The same sample was also used in a study of yellow fever vaccine responses in identical twins.

What was sequenced was memory (CD45RO+) T cells sorted from blood. This rearrangement joins TRBV28 to TRBJ2-1; 11 bases are shared with TRBD2. The clonotype comes from a woman under 30 in good health. CDR3 nucleotide sequence: TGTGCCAGCAGAGGGGGGACTAGCGGATCCAATGAGCAGTTCTTC. Translated: CASRGGTSGSNEQFF.